Below are 5 T cell receptor beta chains sequenced from a single sample in a study of T cells after yellow fever vaccination. Each CDR3 protein is one row after TCRdb ran MiXCR on the 5' RACE reads. The table lists a few hundred thousand distinct CDR3 sequences, under 9% of them singletons. Sequencing was performed on CD4+ T cells sorted from PBMCs, taken 5 days after the yellow fever booster vaccination. Source of these receptors: a man between 18 and 29 years old who received the YFV17D yellow fever vaccine.

This clonotype was seen at least ten times. This chain links TRBV5-1 with TRBJ2-3; D not resolved. Germline values: CDR1 SGHRS, CDR2 YFSETQ. Trimming took off 4 bases at V and 5 bases at J, with 8 bases between the two ends. The CDR3 has 12 residues. The CDR3 sequence: CASSQERDTQYF. CDR3 DNA: TGCGCCAGCAGCCAGGAACGAGATACGCAGTATTTT.

This clonotype has only a few counts. This chain connects TRBV3-1 to TRBJ2-2, with a possible D match to TRBD1 (5 bases). The CDR3 covers 16 residues. CDR1 is LGHDT, CDR2 YNNKEL, per germline (reference sequence). Trimming left V 4 bases short and J 4 bases short, with 16 bases between. In DNA form, the CDR3 reads TGTGCCAGCAGCCTTCAATTAGGGGCCGGCACCGGGGAGCTGTTTTTT. Amino acid sequence: CASSLQLGAGTGELFF.

The chain uses TRBV7-2 and TRBJ1-1, with D unclear. The V gene's germline CDR1 is SGHTA and CDR2 FQGNSA. The CDR3 is 15 amino acids. Between the trimmed V and J ends, which lost 2 bases and 4 bases, there was a span of 14 bases. The CDR3 protein is CASSLLTYWGTEAFF. The CDR3 DNA reads as TGTGCCAGCAGCTTACTAACTTACTGGGGCACTGAAGCTTTCTTT.

The rearrangement joins TRBV7-8 to TRBJ1-5; maybe TRBD1 (5 bases). This CDR3 contains 16 residues. The V gene lost 5 bases and the J gene lost 5 bases, with 19 bases spanning the gap. The V gene's germline CDR1 is SGHVS and CDR2 FQNEAQ. Written as DNA, the CDR3 is TGTGCCAGCAGCCAAAGGGCAGGGAACTTGGATCAGCCCCAGCATTTT. Translating gives CASSQRAGNLDQPQHF.

In its sample, this clonotype was seen many times. The chain employs TRBV12-3 or TRBV12-4 and TRBJ2-7; TRBD1 aligns across 7 bases. V dropped 1 base and J dropped 3; count of bases not matched to a gene: 6. The CDR3 is 15 amino acids. The CDR3 reads CASSLDTGQNYEQYF. DNA for the CDR3: TGTGCCAGCAGTTTAGACACGGGACAGAACTACGAGCAGTACTTC.